This T cell receptor beta chain emerged from a study of read filtering for tumor transcriptome and immune sequencing. Study conclusions and caveats: The CD138-negative fraction was mixed bone marrow immune cells, not pure T cells. About 81.9% of IR-seq clonotypes had a single read, yet these held about 3.5% of reads.

Every patient had bone marrow sampled while the disease was active. This clonotype turned up a few times. Its matching antigen is unknown. A much larger clone lies a single base off, so this may be a read error. Without the conserved terminal phenylalanine or tryptophan, this CDR3 likely stems from a read error. The library was built from 400 ng RNA with molecular barcoded adaptors for alpha/delta and beta/gamma chains. Using its own MiXCR run on the reads, TCRdb lists one record per CDR3 protein. The sample lists over 40,000 distinct CDR3 sequences, approximately 12% seen once, with 13% to 15% in the top ten. The length of the CDR3 is 17 residues. V gave up 2 bases and J gave up 0 bases, with 15 bases separating them.

The sequencing input was a population of CD138-negative cells sorted from bone marrow. The chain has TRBV12-3 or TRBV12-4 and TRBJ2-3; maybe TRBD1 (6 bases). This sequence originates from a donor aged 40 or older with multiple myeloma. The CDR3 region is CASSLTHGGPSTDTQYL. For the CDR3, the DNA is TGTGCCAGCAGTTTAACCCATGGGGGCCCAAGCACAGATACGCAGTATTTA.